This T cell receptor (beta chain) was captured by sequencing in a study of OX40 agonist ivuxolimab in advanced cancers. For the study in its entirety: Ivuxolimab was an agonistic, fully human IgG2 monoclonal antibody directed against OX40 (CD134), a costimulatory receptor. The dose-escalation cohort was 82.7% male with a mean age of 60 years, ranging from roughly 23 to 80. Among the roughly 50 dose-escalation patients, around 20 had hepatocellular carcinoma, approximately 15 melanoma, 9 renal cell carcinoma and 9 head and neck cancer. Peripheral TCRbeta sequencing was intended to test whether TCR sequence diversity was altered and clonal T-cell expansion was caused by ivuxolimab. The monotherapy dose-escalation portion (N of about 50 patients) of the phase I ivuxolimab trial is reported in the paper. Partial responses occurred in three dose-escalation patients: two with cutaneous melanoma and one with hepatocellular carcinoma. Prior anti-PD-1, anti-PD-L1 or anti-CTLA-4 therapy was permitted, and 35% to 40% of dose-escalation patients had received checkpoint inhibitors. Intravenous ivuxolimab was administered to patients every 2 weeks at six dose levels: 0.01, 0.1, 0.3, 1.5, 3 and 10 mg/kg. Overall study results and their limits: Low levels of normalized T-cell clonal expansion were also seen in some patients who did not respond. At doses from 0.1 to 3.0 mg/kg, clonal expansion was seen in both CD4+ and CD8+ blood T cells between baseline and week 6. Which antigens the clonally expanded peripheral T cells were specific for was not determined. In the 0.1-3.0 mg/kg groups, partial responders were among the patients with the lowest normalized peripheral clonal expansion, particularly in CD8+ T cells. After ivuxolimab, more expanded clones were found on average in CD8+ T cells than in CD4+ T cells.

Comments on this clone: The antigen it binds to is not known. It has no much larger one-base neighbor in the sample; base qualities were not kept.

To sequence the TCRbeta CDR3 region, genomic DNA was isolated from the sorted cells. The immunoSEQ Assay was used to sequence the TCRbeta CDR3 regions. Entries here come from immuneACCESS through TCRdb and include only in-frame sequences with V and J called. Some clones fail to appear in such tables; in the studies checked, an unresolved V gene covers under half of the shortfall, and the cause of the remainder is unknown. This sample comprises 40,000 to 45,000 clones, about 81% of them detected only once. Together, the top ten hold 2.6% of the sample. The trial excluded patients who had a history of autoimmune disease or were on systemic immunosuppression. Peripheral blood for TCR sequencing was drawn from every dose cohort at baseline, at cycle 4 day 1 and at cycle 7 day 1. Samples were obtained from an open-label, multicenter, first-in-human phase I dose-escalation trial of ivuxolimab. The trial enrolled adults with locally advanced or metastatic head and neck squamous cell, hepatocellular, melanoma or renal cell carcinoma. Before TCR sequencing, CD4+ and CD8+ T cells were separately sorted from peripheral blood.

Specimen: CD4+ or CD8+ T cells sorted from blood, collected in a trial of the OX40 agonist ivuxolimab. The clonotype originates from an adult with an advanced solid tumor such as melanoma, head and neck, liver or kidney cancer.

At the DNA level, the sequence is TGTGCCAGCTCACCAGGACAGGCTGGCGAGACCCAGTACTTC. This translates into CASSPGQAGETQYF. The chain was built from TRBV18 and TRBJ2-5, and 7 junction bases match TRBD1. The germline V gene gives CDR1 as KGHSH and CDR2 as LQKENI. Ends trimmed: V by 2 bases, J by 5 bases; bases unmatched to a gene: 5. The CDR3 starts with the cysteine, ends with the phenylalanine, and has 14 residues. The read is trimmed to its CDR3 DNA, 42 bases read in frame from base 1.